A selection of T cell receptor beta chains follows, all from one sample in a study of shared clonotypes between healthy human individuals. Method: immunoSEQ multiplex PCR; TCRdb's copy keeps in-frame clones and lacks some. The data contain roughly 2.1 million clones, about 93% of them seen just once; the ten biggest clones take up under 2%. Sequenced sample: naive CD8+ T cells from PBMCs. The receptors were sampled from a man younger than 35 in good health. Some clones in this sample may be carry-over from other donors' samples. Each CDR3 is given with its conserved first and last residue. The order of the fields is V gene, J gene, clone size, D gene, CDR3 protein, CDR3 DNA. The D gene is left open where the match is weak. The listing skips clone size in some rows; elsewhere it reads once, few, many or a size class.

>TRBV27|TRBJ2-1|-|TRBD2
CASSPQGVSGINEQFF
TGTGCCAGCAGTCCCCAAGGTGTTAGCGGGATAAATGAGCAGTTCTTC
>TRBV19|TRBJ1-1|few|-
CASSIGPEAFF
TGTGCCAGTAGTATAGGGCCTGAAGCTTTCTTT
>TRBV19|TRBJ2-1|-|TRBD2
CASKRTSGFLYNEQFF
TGTGCCAGTAAGAGGACTAGCGGGTTCCTTTACAATGAGCAGTTCTTC
>TRBV6-6|TRBJ2-3|-|TRBD2
CASSYSALAGVDTQYF
TGTGCCAGCAGTTACTCTGCTTTAGCGGGAGTGGATACGCAGTATTTT
>TRBV5-5|TRBJ2-5|-|-
CASSTGQETQYF
TGTGCCAGCAGCACTGGTCAGGAGACCCAGTACTTC
>TRBV19|TRBJ2-7|-|TRBD1
CATLGPGQTDYEQYF
TGTGCCACACTCGGTCCGGGACAGACAGACTACGAGCAGTACTTC
>TRBV27|TRBJ2-1|-|TRBD2
CASSLETSGRALYNEQFF
TGTGCCAGCAGTCTAGAGACTAGCGGGAGGGCCTTGTACAATGAGCAGTTCTTC
>TRBV7-8|TRBJ2-5|-|TRBD1
CASSLGGQYQETQYF
TGTGCCAGCAGCTTAGGGGGACAGTATCAAGAGACCCAGTACTTC
>TRBV9|TRBJ2-3|-|-
CASSTWASRGDTQYF
TGTGCCAGCAGCACTTGGGCTAGCCGTGGAGATACGCAGTATTTT
>TRBV5-4|TRBJ1-1|-|-
CASSILQNTEAFF
TGTGCCAGCAGCATACTCCAGAACACTGAAGCTTTCTTT
>TRBV4-2|TRBJ2-2|-|TRBD2
CASSQHPILSLAGAAGELFF
TGTGCCAGCAGCCAACACCCAATCCTCAGCCTAGCGGGAGCCGCCGGGGAGCTGTTTTTT
>TRBV7-9|TRBJ1-2|-|-
CASSLRGDYGYTF
TGTGCCAGCAGCTTAAGGGGGGACTATGGCTACACCTTC
>TRBV5-1|TRBJ2-2|-|-
CASSLEQVRIGELFF
TGCGCCAGCAGCTTGGAACAGGTTCGGATCGGGGAGCTGTTTTTT
>TRBV6-1|TRBJ2-3|-|-
CASSEAFGPITRTDTQYF
TGTGCCAGCAGTGAAGCTTTTGGACCCATTACCAGGACAGATACGCAGTATTTT
>TRBV7-9|TRBJ2-7|-|-
CASSLRQASYEQYF
TGTGCCAGCAGCTTGCGACAGGCCTCCTACGAGCAGTACTTC
>TRBV28|TRBJ2-5|-|-
CATNLRPRETQYF
TGTGCCACCAACCTCCGGCCAAGGGAGACCCAGTACTTC
>TRBV9|TRBJ2-6|-|-
CASSVVSRPATGANVLTF
TGTGCCAGCAGCGTAGTGTCTCGTCCCGCAACTGGGGCCAACGTCCTGACTTTC
>TRBV27|TRBJ2-1|-|-
CASSLNPSVVGQFF
TGTGCCAGCAGTTTAAACCCCTCTGTGGTCGGGCAGTTCTTC
>TRBV5-6|TRBJ1-5|-|-
CASSSQGLGRTPNQPQHF
TGTGCCAGCAGCTCGCAAGGACTGGGACGGACTCCCAATCAGCCCCAGCATTTT
>TRBV9|TRBJ2-3|-|-
CASSVGSGSDTQYF
TGTGCCAGCAGCGTAGGCTCGGGTTCCGATACGCAGTATTTT
>TRBV27|TRBJ2-5|-|-
CASSLSGTQETQYF
TGTGCCAGCAGTTTATCAGGGACCCAAGAGACCCAGTACTTC
>TRBV28|TRBJ2-6|-|-
CASRPVRGANVLTF
TGTGCCAGCAGGCCCGTTAGAGGGGCCAACGTCCTGACTTTC
>TRBV19|TRBJ2-1|-|-
CASSFGGSYNEQFF
TGTGCCAGTAGCTTCGGGGGATCCTACAATGAGCAGTTCTTC
>TRBV5-6|TRBJ1-1|-|-
CASSSPGDSTEAFF
TGTGCCAGCAGCTCGCCTGGGGATTCGACTGAAGCTTTCTTT
>TRBV7-9|TRBJ1-1|-|-
CASSPPASMNTEAFF
TGTGCCAGCAGCCCCCCCGCCTCAATGAACACTGAAGCTTTCTTT
>TRBV29-1|TRBJ2-1|-|-
CSVRAESYNEQFF
TGCAGCGTGCGAGCGGAGTCCTACAATGAGCAGTTCTTC
>TRBV28|TRBJ1-5|once|-
CASSSRGVRQPQHF
TGTGCCAGCAGTTCCCGGGGGGTGCGACAGCCCCAGCATTTT
>TRBV28|TRBJ1-1|-|-
CASSLLGLGTEAFF
TGTGCCAGCAGTTTACTTGGGTTGGGCACTGAAGCTTTCTTT
>TRBV19|TRBJ1-5|-|-
CASSVGGGSNQPQHF
TGTGCCAGTAGTGTGGGCGGGGGAAGCAATCAGCCCCAGCATTTT